This T cell receptor (beta chain) was observed in a study of beta chain features in type 1 diabetes. Looking at the study overall: Cell yields, gender and age were similar in healthy donors and patients. Sorted cells, roughly 98,000,000 in number, were examined across all samples.

The CDR3 covers 13 residues. CDR1 and CDR2 from the germline V gene are MNHNY and SVGAGI (reference sequence). The ends were cut back, 0 bases at V and 8 bases at J, with 10 bases in the middle. Comment on this clone: Its antigen remains unidentified.

General study points: Individuals with type 1 diabetes displayed fewer insertions and more deletions at VDJ junctions. Shorter TCRB CDR3s, moderately but significantly so, marked every one of the four CD4+ subsets in Type 1 diabetes patients.

Expressed TCRB transcripts were sequenced because the isolated RNA had all been reverse transcribed beforehand. Clones were read by immunoSEQ multiplex PCR, and TCRdb kept only the in-frame ones, dropping some. The profile shows a few hundred thousand clones, over 8.5% of them singletons. The V call is TRBV6-6, the J call TRBJ1-1; D perhaps matches TRBD1 (6 bases). This receptor was identified in a man under 40 with type 1 diabetes. What was sequenced was central memory CD4+ T cells from blood. The DNA of the CDR3 is TGTGCCAGCAGTTACTCCGGACAGACAGAAGCTTTCTTT. Protein: CASSYSGQTEAFF.